The entry that follows covers one T cell receptor beta chain sequence. Its specificity is unknown. Germline V gives CDR1 SGHTA, CDR2 FQGNSA. The CDR3 loop spans 12 amino acids. Total RNA extraction produced at least 5.5 micrograms (per sample) for the study. These data come from a study of blood T cells in healthy people across ages. Looking at the study overall: Every two T cells gave about one barcoded beta molecule via template switching. Study results and limitations: Age brought a roughly linear fall in TCR beta diversity measured per million T cells.

Together with a sample-barcoded 5' primer, a J-beta primer mix was included in a second PCR lasting about 7 to 11 cycles. Using its own MiXCR run on the 5' RACE reads, TCRdb lists one record per CDR3 protein. The sample yields 800,000 to 950,000 distinct CDR3 sequences, around 49% seen once. The sequence was collected from a man aged 30 to 39 in good health. The rearrangement uses TRBV7-2 and TRBJ2-5; TRBD2 matches 13 bases. Sequenced sample: blood. In DNA form, the CDR3 reads TGTTTACTAGCGGGGGGGTCTGGTGAGCAGTACTTC. It yields the protein CLLAGGSGEQYF.